The T cell receptor (beta chain) under discussion was sequenced for a study of cytomegalovirus exposure and HLA in healthy donors. The PCR had 60 Vbeta and 13 Jbeta primers. Profiled with immunoSEQ multiplex PCR; TCRdb holds only in-frame clones, not every one. The data include around 110,000 clones; the top ten clones carry 6.8%. The clonotype was recovered from a man aged 40-49 years in good health and CMV-seropositive. The sequenced material came from PBMCs.

The CDR3 DNA follows: TGTGCCAGCAGCCTAGGGGAGTATGGCTACACCTTC. Encoded protein: CASSLGEYGYTF. The chain is built from TRBV9 and TRBJ1-2; D is possibly TRBD1 (5 bases). Trimming removed 4 bases from V and 5 bases from J, with 9 bases in between. The CDR3 runs to 12 residues. Germline V gives CDR1 SGDLS, CDR2 YYNGEE. The entire variable domain, with the rest obtained from reference TRBV9 and TRBJ1-2, is as follows: DSGVTQTPKHLITATGQRVTLRCSPRSGDLSVYWYQQSLDQGLQFLIQYYNGEERAKGNILERFSAQQFPDLHSELNLSSLELGDSALYFCASSLGEYGYTFGSGTRLTVV.